The present T cell receptor beta chain was sequenced within a study of cytomegalovirus exposure and HLA in healthy donors (TCRdb year 2017). At the level of the whole study: According to an earlier analysis of a few hundred of the donors, about 190 million T cells yielded 95 million to 140 million unique TCR beta sequences and around 280 Gb of sequence data. About 300 gigabases of sequencing data and roughly 90 million unique TCR sequences were included in an early release covering 550 to 800 HLA-typed donors. Of the approximately 400 genotyped donors, roughly 80% were placed in the genetic ancestry cluster associated with self-reported Caucasian donors. The study aimed to test whether signatures of past pathogen exposure could be identified by cataloging public T cell receptors. The study profiled the T cell repertoires of some 610 subjects by immunosequencing and related them to cytomegalovirus serostatus. A separate validation cohort of over 95 different subjects was used in addition to the roughly 700-subject first cohort. To predict cytomegalovirus infection status, the study brought together high-throughput TCR immunosequencing, statistical association of individual TCRs with disease status, and machine learning. To study patterns of TCR occurrence, a later analysis re-analyzed previously published TCR beta repertoires from hundreds of donors and added high-resolution HLA genotyping. Rather than using new phenotypic data, the later analysis identified candidate immune exposures from TCR beta sequences and from how often those sequences occurred across donors. An earlier analysis of around 540 of the donors applied high-throughput TCR beta sequencing to assess whether each TCR beta V gene segment acted as functional or pseudogenic. Donor age, sex, ethnicity and CMV serostatus were compiled alongside the repertoire data. In a later genetic analysis, genome-wide SNP genotypes for about three fifths of the roughly 670 donors were used, and that subset was treated as a discovery cohort. All discovery cohort repertoires had been generated using a single sequencing platform. HLA typing covered class I and class II loci at four-digit resolution. The number of typed donors differed by locus: roughly 620-640 for A, B, C, DRB1 and DQB1; approximately 540 for DQA1; around 580 for DPA1; and about 470 for DPB1. Because of strong linkage in the cohort, roughly 5 DR-DQ haplotypes were treated as single units for association and clustering. On average, around 230,000 unique TCR beta nucleotide sequences were sequenced per donor among fewer than 500 genotyped donors of the cohort, with roughly 18% of those sequences being non-productive. Paper-wide results and their limitations: Some IMGT-functional V segments, including TRBV6-2 and TRBV6-3, could not be told apart with the 87-base-pair reads, so those segments were excluded. In vitro tests confirmed that a few of the cytomegalovirus-associated TCR beta chains recognize cytomegalovirus antigens. Over 15 rarely observed V segments, including chromosome 9 orphons, were excluded from the earlier analysis of approximately 500 of the donors because counts were too low. HLA typing was unavailable for some donors at each locus, so association tests used only the typed subset. The study listed 150 to 200 TCR beta chains as associated with cytomegalovirus. Linkage disequilibrium might explain the correlated functional status among segregating V segments, but an unknown experimental factor could not be excluded. The presence/absence analyses assumed that sequencing depth was roughly uniform across donors, and that assumption may not be true. Across donors, most TCR sequences were observed very rarely, whereas some public TCRs were present in many individuals. A cluster of highly shared sequence variants was judged likely to be a technical artifact of the sequencing pipeline. In a later analysis, HLA-associated TCR beta chains were found to be more clonally expanded and to have lower generation probabilities than equally common non-associated chains. A further reported finding was that TCR beta sequences accurately predicted the HLA-A and HLA-B alleles for most subjects in the first cohort. In both the original and validation cohorts, the classifier was reported to diagnose cytomegalovirus status with high specificity and sensitivity. An earlier analysis of roughly 570 of the donors showed that most TCR beta V segments appeared in productive rearrangements either about 90% or about 30% of the time, which broadly matched IMGT annotations. In a later genetic analysis, a missense DCLRE1C variant was associated with V-gene and J-gene trimming of TCR beta chains, and the association was replicated in an independent cohort. When HLA alleles, especially DR and DQ, strongly co-occurred, attributing TCR associations to individual alleles was difficult. In a later analysis, most CMV-associated TCR beta chains were found to appear HLA-restricted, with HLA associations seemingly driven largely by CMV exposure. Specific HLA alleles were associated with 15,000 to 20,000 TCR beta sequences at a false discovery rate of 0.05 in a later analysis. Several of the top co-occurrence clusters appeared to be linked to parvovirus B19, influenza, CMV and Epstein-Barr virus, according to a later analysis. CMV serostatus was the only immune exposure information available for the cohort. According to a later genetic analysis, donors in an Asian-associated ancestry cluster had fewer N-insertions in productive TCRs than the approximately 630-donor mean. In a later analysis, the rate of TCR association differed among HLA loci, with DRB1 alleles having the most associated TCRs and HLA-C alleles having the fewest. This cohort had only TCR beta chains sequenced, and the lack of alpha or paired-chain data limited which features could be detected. According to the authors, the approach could potentially be generalized to other disease states and immunological phenotypes.

CDR1 and CDR2 (LNHNV, YYDKDF) derive from the germline V gene (reference sequence). At the junction V is shortened by 5 bases and J by 0 bases; bases outside the gene matches: 8. Taken from cysteine to phenylalanine, the CDR3 has 16 residues. Only the CDR3 region is kept as DNA, spanning 48 bases read in frame from base 1. The cohort was made up of roughly 670 healthy bone marrow donors. All cohort members were sampled while nominally healthy, although unrecorded immune exposures were likely present. The donor tested CMV seropositive, placing the donor among the 290 or so seropositive members of the cohort. Each donor provided a peripheral blood sample, and peripheral blood mononuclear cells were used for TCR beta sequencing. Genomic DNA was extracted from the blood cell samples with the Qiagen DNeasy Blood Extraction Kit. The library was generated by the immunoSEQ multiplex PCR assay. A mixture of 60 forward primers for TCR Vbeta segments and 13 reverse primers for TCR Jbeta segments was used in the multiplex PCR. The CDR3 region of rearranged TCR beta genes was amplified from genomic DNA by a multiplex PCR assay. On the Illumina HiSeq System, the amplified TCR beta libraries were sequenced as 87-base-pair reads. In the authors' own workflow: A later analysis tallied roughly 80 million unique TCR beta chains across the 610 or so repertoires, and roughly 11 million of those chains were shared by two or more donors. A nearest-neighbor algorithm error-corrected the raw reads and collapsed the reads into unique sequences, merging closely related sequences to remove PCR and sequencing errors. V, D and J gene segments were assigned by aligning CDR3 sequences to IMGT reference sequences. For a sequence to be retained, a match of at least six nucleotides to both a V gene segment and a J gene segment was required. Rearrangements were classified as productive when the CDR3 lacked stop codons and remained in frame with V and J, and all other rearrangements were classified as non-productive. Following IMGT convention, CDR3 was defined as the stretch from the second conserved V-encoded cysteine to the conserved J-encoded phenylalanine. Sequences without an unambiguous match to a single V gene segment were excluded from the earlier analysis of almost 600 of the donors. An earlier analysis of under 750 of the donors called V segments functional above 56.7% productive rearrangements and segregating when the between-donor standard deviation exceeded 5%. To diagnose cytomegalovirus status from the catalog of TCR beta chain sequences, a statistical classification framework was built. In a later analysis, TCR nucleotide sequences were compared against IMGT/GENE-DB human TR gene sequences so that V and J genes could be assigned. Using the TCRdist pipeline, a later analysis assigned CDR3 sequences along with most-parsimonious VDJ recombination scenarios. In a later analysis, every TCR beta chain was defined by the combination of its CDR3 amino acid sequence and its V-gene family, and reads without a unique V-gene family were dropped. As a way to deal with suspected cross-contamination and a sequencing artifact, a later analysis dropped 640 or so nucleotide sequences that were highly shared and had low generation probability. In a later analysis, a clonal expansion index for each public chain was calculated from normalized within-repertoire ranks of inferred template counts. In a later analysis, generation probabilities were computed with a VDJ recombination model fitted to out-of-frame rearrangements, and the resulting probabilities were checked against IGoR. A later analysis scored TCR-TCR, TCR-HLA and TCR-CMV co-occurrence with hypergeometric tests, applying a repertoire-size bias correction to TCR pairs. To estimate false discovery rates, a later analysis permuted the HLA or CMV assignments 20 times. In a later analysis, co-occurring TCRs were grouped with DBSCAN, and TCRdist sequence similarity was added when clustering was performed within HLA-allele-positive subsets. For co-occurrence clustering, repertoires with fewer than 30,000 or more than 120,000 public chains were excluded, along with five repertoires with anomalous nucleotide sharing. The table comes from immuneACCESS by way of TCRdb, which keeps in-frame sequences with V and J called. Part of the clones is missing from these tables; in studies checked, under half for an unresolved V gene and the rest for unknown reasons. V and J calls and clone size are those listed in that table; D and trimming were worked out from the DNA. The sample data list approximately 200,000 clones, and approximately 75% of these were observed just once. 4% to 5% of the sample is in the top ten clones.

About this clone itself: The specificity of this receptor is unknown. No much larger clonotype is one base removed from it; base qualities were not supplied.

This receptor chain uses TRBV15 and TRBJ1-1, with 8 bases matching TRBD1. Sequenced: PBMCs. This clonotype was sampled from a man aged 25 to 40 in good health and CMV-seropositive. The DNA sequence follows: TGTGCCACCAGCTCCCGGTGGGGACAGGTGAACACTGAAGCTTTCTTT. Its amino acids are CATSSRWGQVNTEAFF.